This TCR beta chain was profiled in a study of blood T cell repertoires in COVID-19. Turning to the study itself: The United States, Italy and Spain supplied acute and convalescent COVID-19 samples. T cells, B-cell-depleted T cells, or PBMCs supplied cDNA or gDNA.

This CDR3 spans 14 amino acids. With 2 bases removed from V and 2 bases from J, the gap between germline ends came to 8 bases. Germline CDR1 reads SGHRS; CDR2 reads YFSETQ. Source study methods: It was from reference gene primer amplification that nucleated cell counts were estimated. Assay: immunoSEQ multiplex PCR; the TCRdb copy retains only in-frame clones and omits some. V, J and clone size were drawn from that table, and D and trimming were deduced from the DNA. In the table there are under 100,000 clones, roughly 80% of which are singletons. The source material was peripheral blood. The clonotype was recovered from a man of 80 years or more with active or convalescent COVID-19. The V call is TRBV5-1, the J call TRBJ2-1; D is perhaps TRBD1 (6 bases). CDR3 sequence: CASSFGGTYNEQFF. CDR3 DNA: TGCGCCAGCAGCTTTGGGGGCACCTACAATGAGCAGTTCTTC.